The next 12 T cell receptor beta chains were all read from a single sample in a study of cytomegalovirus exposure and HLA in healthy donors (dated by TCRdb to about 2017). Libraries were built with the immunoSEQ multiplex PCR assay. A mixture of 60 forward primers for TCR Vbeta segments and 13 reverse primers for TCR Jbeta segments was used in the multiplex PCR. The table comes from immuneACCESS by way of TCRdb, which keeps in-frame sequences with V and J called. Part of the clones is missing from these tables; in studies checked, under half for an unresolved V gene and the rest for unknown reasons. The sample profile shows roughly 100,000 clones; around 85% of them were found once. The top ten clones comprise approximately 3.9% of the sample. Sequenced input: PBMCs. These receptors were taken from a man in his thirties or forties in good health and CMV-seronegative.

The chain uses TRBV9 and TRBJ1-6, with D possibly TRBD1 on 6 matching bases. Per germline, CDR1 SGDLS and CDR2 YYNGEE. CDR3 length: 16 amino acids. V was cut by 3 bases and J by 10 bases, with 20 bases left in between. The CDR3 bases are TGTGCCAGCAGCGACTCACGGGACACTGTGTTATCACCCCTCCACTTT. Encoded protein: CASSDSRDTVLSPLHF.

V and J are TRBV25-1 and TRBJ1-2; D ambiguous. With 3 bases removed from V and 5 bases from J, the gap between germline ends came to 13 bases. Germline V CDR1 and CDR2: MGHDK, SYGVNS. CDR3 size: 14 residues. CDR3 nucleotides: TGTGCCAGCAGTGACCCACTTAATACTTATGGCTACACCTTC. This sequence encodes CASSDPLNTYGYTF.

This rearrangement joins TRBV30 to TRBJ2-7; weak D call: TRBD2 (6 bases). The V and J ends lost 2 bases and 3 bases respectively, with 8 bases between them. CDR1 and CDR2 from the germline V gene are GTSNPN and SVGIG (reference sequence). There are 12 residues in the CDR3. The CDR3 loop reads CAWSPGLYEQYF. CDR3 nucleotide sequence: TGTGCCTGGAGTCCGGGACTCTACGAGCAGTACTTC.

V is TRBV15 and J is TRBJ1-2; 8 positions agree with TRBD1. Germline trimming cut 7 bases from V and 5 bases from J; bases unmatched to any gene: 12. Germline CDR1 and CDR2: LNHNV and YYDKDF (reference sequence). The CDR3 spans 15 residues. In nucleotides, the CDR3 is TGTGCCACCAACCGGGACAGGCGAAATTTATATGGCTACACCTTC. It yields the protein CATNRDRRNLYGYTF.

This clone was observed a handful of times. The chain recombines TRBV4-3 with TRBJ1-1, with D perhaps TRBD1 (6 bases). V was cut by 4 bases and J by 6 bases, with 12 bases left in between. The CDR3 runs 13 residues. The germline gives CDR1 LGHNA, CDR2 YSLEER. CDR3 amino acids: CASSLWAGAEAFF. In DNA, the CDR3 is TGCGCCAGCAGCCTCTGGGCAGGGGCTGAAGCTTTCTTT.

This chain links TRBV10-3 with TRBJ2-7; 8 bases align to TRBD1. The CDR3 covers 15 residues. The V and J ends lost 3 bases and 5 bases, in that order; junction bases with no gene match: 9. Germline assignment: CDR1 ENHRY and CDR2 SYGVKD. CDR3 sequence reads: CAISEISGQGHEQYF. The CDR3 DNA sequence: TGTGCCATCAGTGAAATTTCCGGACAGGGCCACGAGCAGTACTTC.

This chain uses TRBV5-1 with TRBJ2-3; 9 nucleotides match TRBD2. Germline V gene sequence: CDR1 SGHRS, CDR2 YFSETQ. The junction had 12 bases not matched to a gene; V was cut back by 5 bases and J by 5 bases. This CDR3 has 16 residues. CDR3 nucleotide sequence: TGCGCCAGCAGACCCTCCCCAGCGGGAGGTATAGATACGCAGTATTTT. The encoded protein is CASRPSPAGGIDTQYF.

This clone has only a few counts. The chain carries TRBV4-1 and TRBJ2-7; no firm D call. The ends were cut back, 2 bases at V and 2 bases at J, with 13 bases in the middle. CDR3 length: 15 amino acids. Per the germline V gene, CDR1 is MGHRA and CDR2 is YSYEKL. CDR3 region: CASSQSATATYEQYF. CDR3 DNA sequence: TGCGCCAGCAGCCAATCGGCTACAGCCACCTACGAGCAGTACTTC.

This chain joins TRBV18 and TRBJ1-4; a possible D gene is TRBD1 (6 bases). The V end was cut by 5 bases, the J end by 7 bases, with 17 bases between. CDR3 size: 15 residues. Germline CDR1 KGHSH, CDR2 LQKENI. In DNA, the CDR3 is TGTGCCAGCTCAAGCCGAAGAGGGGGTCGTGAAAAACTGTTTTTT. As protein: CASSSRRGGREKLFF.

The CDR3 DNA is TGTGCCAGCACCCCGGGGGGAACAGATACGCAGTATTTT. Translated, it gives CASTPGGTDTQYF. The chain joins TRBV5-8 to TRBJ2-3; 7 nucleotides agree with TRBD2. The CDR3 length is 13 residues. The V and J ends lost 6 bases and 3 bases, in that order; junction bases with no gene match: 4. Germline V gene lookup returns CDR1 SGHTS and CDR2 YDEGEE.

The chain is built from TRBV5-1 and TRBJ2-3, with 8 bases fitting TRBD2. With V trimmed by 0 bases and J by 3 bases, 9 bases remained unmatched. The CDR3 is 17 amino acids. From germline, CDR1 is SGHRS and CDR2 YFSETQ. The CDR3 DNA follows: TGCGCCAGCAGCTTGGTGGCGAGCGGGAGCATAACAGATACGCAGTATTTT. Its protein product is CASSLVASGSITDTQYF.

V usage is TRBV29-1 and J usage is TRBJ2-1; 7 nucleotides agree with TRBD2. CDR3 length: 11 amino acids. V was clipped by 6 bases and J by 8 bases; unmatched bases: 4. Germline CDR1 is SQVTM and CDR2 is ANQGSEA. CDR3 in amino acids: CSVAGLDEQFF. CDR3 in DNA: TGCAGCGTAGCGGGGTTGGATGAGCAGTTCTTC.